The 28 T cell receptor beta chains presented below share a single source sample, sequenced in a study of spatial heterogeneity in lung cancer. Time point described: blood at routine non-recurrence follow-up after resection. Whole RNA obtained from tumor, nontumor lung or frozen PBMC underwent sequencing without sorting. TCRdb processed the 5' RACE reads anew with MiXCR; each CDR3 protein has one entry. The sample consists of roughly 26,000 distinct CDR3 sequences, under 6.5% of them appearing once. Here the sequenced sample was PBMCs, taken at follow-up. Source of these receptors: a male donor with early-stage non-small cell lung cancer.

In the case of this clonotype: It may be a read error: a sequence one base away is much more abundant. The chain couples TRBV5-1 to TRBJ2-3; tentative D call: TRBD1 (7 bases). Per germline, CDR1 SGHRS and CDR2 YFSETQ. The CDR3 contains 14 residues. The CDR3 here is CASSQQGGTDTQCF. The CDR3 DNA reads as TGCGCCAGCAGCCAGCAGGGGGGCACAGATACGCAGTGTTTT. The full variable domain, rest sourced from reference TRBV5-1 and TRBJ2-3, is KAGVTQTPRYLIKTRGQQVTLSCSPISGHRSVSWYQQTPGQGLQFLFEYFSETQRNKGNFPGRFSGRQFSNSRSEMNVSTLELGDSALYLCASSQQGGTDTQCFGPGTRLTVL.

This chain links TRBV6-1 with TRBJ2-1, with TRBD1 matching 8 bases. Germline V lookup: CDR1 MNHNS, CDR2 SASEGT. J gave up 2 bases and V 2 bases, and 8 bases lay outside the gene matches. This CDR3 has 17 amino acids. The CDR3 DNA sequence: TGTGCCAGCAGTGAATCGTGGACAGGGTTGACCTACAATGAGCAGTTCTTC. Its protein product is CASSESWTGLTYNEQFF.

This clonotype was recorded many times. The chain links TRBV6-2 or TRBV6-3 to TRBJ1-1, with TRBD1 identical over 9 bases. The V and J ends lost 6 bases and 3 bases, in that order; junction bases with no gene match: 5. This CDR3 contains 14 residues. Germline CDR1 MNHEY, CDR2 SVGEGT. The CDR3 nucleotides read TGTGCCAGCAGCCAACAGGGGGCTCACACTGAAGCTTTCTTT. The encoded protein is CASSQQGAHTEAFF.

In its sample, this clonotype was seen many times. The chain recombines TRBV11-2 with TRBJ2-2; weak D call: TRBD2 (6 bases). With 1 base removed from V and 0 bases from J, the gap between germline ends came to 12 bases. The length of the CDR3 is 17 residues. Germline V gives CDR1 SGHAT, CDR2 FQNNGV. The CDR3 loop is CASSLGYGTANTGELFF. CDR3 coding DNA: TGTGCCAGCAGCTTAGGATACGGGACTGCGAACACCGGGGAGCTGTTTTTT.

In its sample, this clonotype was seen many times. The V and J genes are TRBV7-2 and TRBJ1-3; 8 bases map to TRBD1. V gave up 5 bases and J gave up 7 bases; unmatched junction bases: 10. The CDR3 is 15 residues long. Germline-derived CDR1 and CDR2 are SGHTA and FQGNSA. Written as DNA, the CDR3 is TGTGCCAGCAGCCAAAGGACAGGGAAAGGCAACACCATATATTTT. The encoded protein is CASSQRTGKGNTIYF.

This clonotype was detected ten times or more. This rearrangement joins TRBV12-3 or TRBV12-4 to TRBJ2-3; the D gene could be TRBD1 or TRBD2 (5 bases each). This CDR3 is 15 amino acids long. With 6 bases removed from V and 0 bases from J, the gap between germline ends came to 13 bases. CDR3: CASRGRDVSTDTQYF. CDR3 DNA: TGTGCCAGCAGGGGCCGGGACGTAAGCACAGATACGCAGTATTTT.

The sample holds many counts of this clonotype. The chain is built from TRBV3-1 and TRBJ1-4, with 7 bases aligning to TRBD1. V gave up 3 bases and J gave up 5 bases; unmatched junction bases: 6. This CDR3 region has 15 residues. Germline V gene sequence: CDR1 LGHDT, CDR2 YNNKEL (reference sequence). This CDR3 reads CASSQAGTENEKLFF. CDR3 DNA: TGTGCCAGCAGCCAGGCCGGGACAGAAAATGAAAAACTGTTTTTT.

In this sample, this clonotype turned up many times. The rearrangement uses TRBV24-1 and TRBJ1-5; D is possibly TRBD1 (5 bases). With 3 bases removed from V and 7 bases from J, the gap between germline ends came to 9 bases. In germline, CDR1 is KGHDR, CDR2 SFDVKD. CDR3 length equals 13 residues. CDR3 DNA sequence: TGTGCCACCAGTGATCGCAGGGAGCAGCCCCAGCATTTT. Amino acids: CATSDRREQPQHF.

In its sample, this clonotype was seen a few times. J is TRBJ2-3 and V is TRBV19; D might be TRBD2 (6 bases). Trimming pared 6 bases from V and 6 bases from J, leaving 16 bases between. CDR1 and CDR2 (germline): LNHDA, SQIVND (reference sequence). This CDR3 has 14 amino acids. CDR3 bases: TGTGCCAGTAGAGGCGTGGGGGGAACGGATACGCAGTATTTT. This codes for CASRGVGGTDTQYF.

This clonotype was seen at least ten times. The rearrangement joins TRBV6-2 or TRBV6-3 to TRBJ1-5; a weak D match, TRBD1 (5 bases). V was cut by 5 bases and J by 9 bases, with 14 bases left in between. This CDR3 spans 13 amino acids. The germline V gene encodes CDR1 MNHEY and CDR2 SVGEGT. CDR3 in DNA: TGTGCCAGCAGTGGGACGGTAGCGTCGCCCCAGCATTTT. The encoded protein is CASSGTVASPQHF.

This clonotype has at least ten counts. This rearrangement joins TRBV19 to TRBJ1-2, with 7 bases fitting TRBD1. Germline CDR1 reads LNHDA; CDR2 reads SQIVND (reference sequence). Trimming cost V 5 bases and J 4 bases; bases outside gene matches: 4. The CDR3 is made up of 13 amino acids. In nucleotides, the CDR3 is TGTGCCAGTAGTGGGGACAGTTTCTATGGCTACACCTTC. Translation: CASSGDSFYGYTF. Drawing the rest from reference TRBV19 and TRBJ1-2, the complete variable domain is DGGITQSPKYLFRKEGQNVTLSCEQNLNHDAMYWYRQDPGQGLRLIYYSQIVNDFQKGDIAEGYSVSREKKESFPLTVTSAQKNPTAFYLCASSGDSFYGYTFGSGTRLTVV.

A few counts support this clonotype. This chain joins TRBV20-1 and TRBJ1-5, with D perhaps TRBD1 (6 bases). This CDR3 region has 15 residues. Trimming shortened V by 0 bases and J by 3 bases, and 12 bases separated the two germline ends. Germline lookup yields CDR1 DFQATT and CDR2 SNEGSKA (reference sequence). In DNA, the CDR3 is TGCAGTGCTAGAGATTCCGGGGGGCTCAATCAGCCCCAGCATTTT. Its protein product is CSARDSGGLNQPQHF.

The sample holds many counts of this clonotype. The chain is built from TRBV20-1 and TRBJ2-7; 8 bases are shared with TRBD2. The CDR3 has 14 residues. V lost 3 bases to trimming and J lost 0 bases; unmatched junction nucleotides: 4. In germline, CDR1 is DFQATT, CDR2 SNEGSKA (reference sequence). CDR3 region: CSASYSGDSYEQYF. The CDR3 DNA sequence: TGCAGTGCTAGTTATAGCGGGGACTCCTACGAGCAGTACTTC.

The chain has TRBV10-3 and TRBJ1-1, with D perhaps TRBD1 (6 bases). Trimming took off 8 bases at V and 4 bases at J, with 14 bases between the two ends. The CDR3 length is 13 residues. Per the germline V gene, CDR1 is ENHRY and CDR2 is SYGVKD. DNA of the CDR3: TGTGCCATCGGAAACAGGGTGGCCACTGAAGCTTTCTTT. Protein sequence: CAIGNRVATEAFF.

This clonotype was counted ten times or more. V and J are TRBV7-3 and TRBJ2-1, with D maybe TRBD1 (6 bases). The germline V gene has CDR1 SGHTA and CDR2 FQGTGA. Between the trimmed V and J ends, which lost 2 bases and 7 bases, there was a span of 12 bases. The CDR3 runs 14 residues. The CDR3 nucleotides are TGTGCCAGCAGCTTAGGACCCCAGGGGAATGAGCAGTTCTTC. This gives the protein CASSLGPQGNEQFF.

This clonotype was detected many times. CDR3 nucleotide sequence: TGTGCCAGCAGCTTAGCGAACAATCAGCCCCAGCATTTT. Its protein product is CASSLANNQPQHF. The chain is built from TRBV7-2 and TRBJ1-5; no clear D gene. V was cut by 0 bases and J by 3 bases, with 3 bases left in between. CDR3 length: 13 residues. Germline V lookup: CDR1 SGHTA, CDR2 FQGNSA.

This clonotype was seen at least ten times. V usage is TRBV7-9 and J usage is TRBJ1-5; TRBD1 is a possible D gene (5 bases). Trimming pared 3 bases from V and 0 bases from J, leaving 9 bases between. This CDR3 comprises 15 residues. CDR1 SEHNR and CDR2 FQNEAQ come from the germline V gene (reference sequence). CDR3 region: CASSFGGYSNQPQHF. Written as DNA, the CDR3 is TGTGCCAGCAGCTTCGGGGGATATAGCAATCAGCCCCAGCATTTT.

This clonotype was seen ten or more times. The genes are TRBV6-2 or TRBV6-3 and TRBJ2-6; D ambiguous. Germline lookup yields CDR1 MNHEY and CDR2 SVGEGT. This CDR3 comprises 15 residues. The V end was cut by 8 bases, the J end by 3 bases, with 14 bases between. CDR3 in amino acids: CASLTGGVGANVLTF. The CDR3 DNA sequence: TGTGCCAGCCTCACGGGTGGAGTTGGGGCCAACGTCCTGACTTTC.

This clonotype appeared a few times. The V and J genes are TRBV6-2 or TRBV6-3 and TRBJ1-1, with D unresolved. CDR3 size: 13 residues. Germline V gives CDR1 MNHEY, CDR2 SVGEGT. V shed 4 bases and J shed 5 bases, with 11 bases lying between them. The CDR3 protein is CASSFGRLTEAFF. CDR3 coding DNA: TGTGCCAGCAGTTTCGGTCGTTTGACTGAAGCTTTCTTT.

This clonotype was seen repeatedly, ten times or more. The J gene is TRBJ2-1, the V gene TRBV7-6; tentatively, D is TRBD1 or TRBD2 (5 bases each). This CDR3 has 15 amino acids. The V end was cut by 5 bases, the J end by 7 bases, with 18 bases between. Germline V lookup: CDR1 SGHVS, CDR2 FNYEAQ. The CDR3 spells CASSHPWDGGNEQFF. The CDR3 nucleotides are TGTGCCAGCAGCCATCCCTGGGACGGCGGTAATGAGCAGTTCTTC.

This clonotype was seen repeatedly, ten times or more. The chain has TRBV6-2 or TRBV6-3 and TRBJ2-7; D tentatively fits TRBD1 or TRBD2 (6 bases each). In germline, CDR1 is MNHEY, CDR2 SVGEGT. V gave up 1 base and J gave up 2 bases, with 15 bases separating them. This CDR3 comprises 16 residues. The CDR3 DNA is TGTGCCAGCAGTTACTTTGGGGGGACACCTACCTACGAGCAGTACTTC. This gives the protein CASSYFGGTPTYEQYF.

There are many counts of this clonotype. The CDR3 region is CASSFNEQFF. CDR3 coding DNA: TGTGCCAGCAGCTTCAATGAGCAGTTCTTC. The chain is built from TRBV7-2 and TRBJ2-1; D remains unclear. Germline loops: CDR1 SGHTA, CDR2 FQGNSA. This CDR3 has 10 residues. With 3 bases removed from V and 6 bases from J, the gap between germline ends came to 0 bases.

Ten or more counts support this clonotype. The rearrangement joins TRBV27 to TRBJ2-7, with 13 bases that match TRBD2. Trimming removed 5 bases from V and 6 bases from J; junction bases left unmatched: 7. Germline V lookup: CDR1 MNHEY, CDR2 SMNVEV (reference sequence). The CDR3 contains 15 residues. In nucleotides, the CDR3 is TGTGCCAGCAGTCCCGGGACTAGCGGGACCCTCGAGCAGTACGTC. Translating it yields CASSPGTSGTLEQYV.

CDR3: CASSLLARADTQYF. DNA for the CDR3: TGTGCCAGCAGTCTGCTGGCGAGGGCAGATACGCAGTATTTT. The rearrangement joins TRBV6-2 or TRBV6-3 to TRBJ2-3; TRBD2 is a possible D gene (5 bases). The germline V gene has CDR1 MNHEY and CDR2 SVGEGT. CDR3 size: 14 residues. V was cut by 5 bases and J by 4 bases, with 13 bases left in between.

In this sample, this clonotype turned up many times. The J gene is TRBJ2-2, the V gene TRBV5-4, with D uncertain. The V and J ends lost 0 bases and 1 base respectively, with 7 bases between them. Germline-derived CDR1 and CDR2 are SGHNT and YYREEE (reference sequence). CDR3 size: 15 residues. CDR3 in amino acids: CASSLGLKNTGELFF. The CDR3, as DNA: TGTGCCAGCAGCTTGGGGCTTAAGAACACCGGGGAGCTGTTTTTT.

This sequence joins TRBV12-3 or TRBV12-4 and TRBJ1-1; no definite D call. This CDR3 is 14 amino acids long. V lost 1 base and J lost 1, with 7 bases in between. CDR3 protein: CASSLGQQNTEAFF. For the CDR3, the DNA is TGTGCCAGCAGTTTAGGGCAACAGAACACTGAAGCTTTCTTT.

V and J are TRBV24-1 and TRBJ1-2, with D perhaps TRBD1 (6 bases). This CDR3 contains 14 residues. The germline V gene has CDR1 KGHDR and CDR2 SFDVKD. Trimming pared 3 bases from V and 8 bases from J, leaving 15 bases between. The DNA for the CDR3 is TGTGCCACCAGTGATACGGGTCGAGGGGGAGGCTACACCTTC. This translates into CATSDTGRGGGYTF.

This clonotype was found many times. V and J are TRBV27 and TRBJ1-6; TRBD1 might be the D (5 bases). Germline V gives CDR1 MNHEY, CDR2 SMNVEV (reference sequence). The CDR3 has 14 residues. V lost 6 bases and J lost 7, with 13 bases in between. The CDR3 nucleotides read TGTGCCAGCAGCGGGACCGACGAGAATTCACCCCTCCACTTT. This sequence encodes CASSGTDENSPLHF.